This passage covers 10 T cell receptor beta chains from one sample sequenced in a study of shared clonotypes between healthy human individuals. The data were produced by immunoSEQ multiplex PCR, yet TCRdb's version contains in-frame clones alone and is incomplete. The sample gives roughly 1,500,000 clones, 97% to 99% of which show up once; 0.36% is in the top ten. What was sequenced was naive CD4+ T cells sorted from blood. Subset noted: CD45RA+ positively selected. These receptors all come from a man aged 30-40 years in good health.

This sequence joins TRBV5-1 and TRBJ2-7; TRBD2 might be the D (6 bases). This CDR3 region has 13 residues. V shed 4 bases and J shed 3 bases, with 11 bases lying between them. The V gene's germline CDR1 is SGHRS and CDR2 YFSETQ. CDR3 in amino acids: CASSRDLGYEQYF. The CDR3 bases are TGCGCCAGCAGCCGGGACTTGGGCTACGAGCAGTACTTC. Full variable domain (outside the CDR3, taken from reference TRBV5-1 and TRBJ2-7): KAGVTQTPRYLIKTRGQQVTLSCSPISGHRSVSWYQQTPGQGLQFLFEYFSETQRNKGNFPGRFSGRQFSNSRSEMNVSTLELGDSALYLCASSRDLGYEQYFGPGTRLTVT.

The chain carries TRBV28 and TRBJ2-1; D gene ambiguous. The CDR3 totals 13 residues. Germline CDR1 reads MDHEN; CDR2 reads SYDVKM. Deletions cut 10 bases from V and 9 bases from J, with 19 bases between. The CDR3 reads CATDPRISREQFF. In nucleotides, the CDR3 is TGTGCCACCGATCCGCGAATCTCCCGTGAGCAGTTCTTC.

V usage is TRBV29-1 and J usage is TRBJ2-1; the D call may be TRBD1 or TRBD2 (5 bases each). The V gene's germline CDR1 is SQVTM and CDR2 ANQGSEA. The CDR3 is 11 residues long. With 7 bases removed from V and 5 bases from J, the gap between germline ends came to 9 bases. CDR3 coding DNA: TGCAGCGCAAGGGGACACAATGAGCAGTTCTTC. Its protein is CSARGHNEQFF.

The rearrangement links TRBV5-1 to TRBJ2-1, with 7 bases that match TRBD2. Losses at the gene ends were 1 base for V and 0 bases for J; bases not matched to a gene: 4. Germline values: CDR1 SGHRS, CDR2 YFSETQ. The CDR3 totals 16 residues. CDR3 residues: CASSLMTSSSYNEQFF. The CDR3 nucleotides read TGCGCCAGCAGCTTGATGACTAGCAGCTCCTACAATGAGCAGTTCTTC.

This CDR3 is CASSTSGRVDEQYF. CDR3 DNA: TGTGCCAGCAGCACTAGCGGGAGGGTGGACGAGCAGTACTTC. This sequence joins TRBV9 and TRBJ2-7, with TRBD2 matching over 13 bases. Germline trimming cut 4 bases from V and 5 bases from J; bases unmatched to any gene: 3. CDR1 and CDR2 from the germline V gene are SGDLS and YYNGEE. This CDR3 has 14 amino acids.

The chain recombines TRBV28 with TRBJ1-4; possibly TRBD1 for D (6 bases). Trimming took 7 bases from V and 5 from J, leaving 14 bases between them. CDR1 MDHEN and CDR2 SYDVKM come from the germline V gene. The CDR3 length is 14 residues. CDR3 DNA sequence: TGTGCCAGCACTGATGGGGGCGGCAATGAAAAACTGTTTTTT. Its protein is CASTDGGGNEKLFF. Full variable domain (remainder filled in from reference TRBV28 and TRBJ1-4): DVKVTQSSRYLVKRTGEKVFLECVQDMDHENMFWYRQDPGLGLRLIYFSYDVKMKEKGDIPEGYSVSREKKERFSLILESASTNQTSMYLCASTDGGGNEKLFFGSGTQLSVL.

V is TRBV6-1 and J is TRBJ2-7; the match to TRBD2 covers 7 bases. CDR3 size: 15 residues. CDR1 and CDR2 from the germline V gene are MNHNS and SASEGT. V lost 2 bases and J lost 0; bases outside the gene matches: 4. CDR3 sequence reads: CASSELTSVSYEQYF. The CDR3 coding sequence is TGTGCCAGCAGTGAACTAACTAGCGTCTCCTACGAGCAGTACTTC.

This rearrangement joins TRBV28 to TRBJ2-7, with TRBD1 matching 8 bases. Germline V lookup: CDR1 MDHEN, CDR2 SYDVKM. The CDR3 sequence is 16 residues long. V lost 5 bases and J lost 3; bases outside the gene matches: 12. In DNA, the CDR3 is TGTGCCAGCAGTACCCCGAGGACAGGGTTGCTCTACGAGCAGTACTTC. It yields the protein CASSTPRTGLLYEQYF.

The rearrangement uses TRBV7-8 and TRBJ2-7; no clear D. Looked up from germline, CDR1 is SGHVS and CDR2 is FQNEAQ. V gave up 5 bases and J gave up 0 bases, with 8 bases separating them. This CDR3 comprises 13 residues. CDR3 residues: CASSARPSYEQYF. CDR3 bases: TGTGCCAGCAGCGCACGGCCCTCCTACGAGCAGTACTTC.

The chain is built from TRBV7-2 and TRBJ1-4; maybe TRBD1 (5 bases). There are 13 residues in the CDR3. Germline V lookup: CDR1 SGHTA, CDR2 FQGNSA. The V and J ends lost 6 bases and 8 bases respectively, with 13 bases between them. The CDR3 here is CASRGGAWEKLFF. The CDR3 DNA reads TGTGCCAGCAGGGGTGGGGCTTGGGAAAAACTGTTTTTT.